This is a list of T cell receptor beta chains from one sample in a study of PD-L1 blockade in urothelial cancer. Clones were read by immunoSEQ multiplex PCR, and TCRdb kept only the in-frame ones, dropping some. The sample contains 49,000 or so clones, less than 85% of which appear only once. The material sequenced was PBMCs, taken around atezolizumab (anti-PD-L1) treatment. The source of these receptors is a man between 65 and 79 years old with urothelial cancer. Each CDR3 is given with its conserved first and last residue. A D gene is named only where the DNA matches it firmly. Clone size is given for some rows only: seen once, a few or many times, or a class if the clone is expanded.

15	TRBD1	TRBJ2-1	TRBV7-7	.	CASSRDRGLGNEQFF	TGTGCTAGCAGCCGTGACAGGGGGCTCGGCAATGAGCAGTTCTTC
13	.	TRBJ1-2	TRBV5-1	.	CASSLALRYGYTF	TGCGCCAGCAGCTTGGCCCTTCGGTATGGCTACACCTTC
15	.	TRBJ2-7	TRBV6-1	once	CASSEPQGLSYEQYF	TGTGCCAGCAGTGAACCGCAGGGGTTATCCTACGAGCAGTACTTC
12	.	TRBJ1-2	TRBV6-1	few	CASGGGRGFYTF	TGTGCCAGCGGGGGGGGGAGAGGTTTCTACACCTTC
14	TRBD1	TRBJ1-2	TRBV15	.	CATSLDRVIHGYTF	TGTGCCACCAGCCTGGACAGGGTGATTCATGGCTACACCTTC
16	.	TRBJ1-2	TRBV29-1	.	CITLDRTTARNYGYTF	TGCATCACCCTTGACAGGACCACCGCTAGAAACTATGGCTACACCTTC
16	TRBD2	TRBJ2-1	TRBV5-1	.	CASSDTGTSGYNEQFF	TGCGCCAGCAGCGACACCGGGACTAGCGGCTACAATGAGCAGTTCTTC
15	.	TRBJ2-2	TRBV11-2	.	CASSREGGNTGELFF	TGTGCCAGCAGCCGCGAGGGAGGGAACACCGGGGAGCTGTTTTTT
15	.	TRBJ1-4	TRBV2	once	CASRRDSATNEKLFF	TGTGCCAGCCGGCGGGATTCTGCAACTAATGAAAAACTGTTTTTT
15	TRBD1	TRBJ2-7	TRBV28	.	CASRDSTGKPYEQYF	TGTGCCAGCAGGGACTCGACAGGGAAACCCTACGAGCAGTACTTC
15	TRBD1	TRBJ2-1	TRBV7-9	.	CASSSPGTVPNEQFF	TGTGCCAGCAGTTCCCCCGGGACAGTGCCTAATGAGCAGTTCTTC
15	.	TRBJ1-3	TRBV5-5	.	CASNSGTTSGNTIYF	TGTGCCAGCAACTCAGGGACAACTTCTGGAAACACCATATATTTT
17	.	TRBJ2-1	TRBV7-8	few	CASSLLQGHVRFNEQFF	TGTGCCAGCAGCTTATTACAGGGTCACGTCCGATTCAATGAGCAGTTCTTC
13	TRBD2	TRBJ2-1	TRBV5-1	.	CASSGGLAYEQFF	TGCGCCAGCAGCGGGGGACTAGCCTATGAGCAGTTCTTC
10	.	TRBJ2-1	TRBV7-3	.	CASSRDEQFF	TGTGCCAGCTCCCGGGATGAGCAGTTCTTC
15	.	TRBJ2-3	TRBV5-1	.	CASSFNIGSTDTQYF	TGCGCCAGCAGTTTCAACATTGGTAGCACAGATACGCAGTATTTT
18	TRBD1	TRBJ2-6	TRBV19	.	CASSILRTGRLGANVLTF	TGTGCCAGTAGTATTCTCAGGACAGGGCGGTTGGGGGCCAACGTCCTGACTTTC
13	TRBD1	TRBJ1-5	TRBV30	.	CAWSPTGEQPQHF	TGTGCCTGGAGCCCGACAGGGGAGCAGCCCCAGCATTTT
13	.	TRBJ2-3	TRBV5-4	once	CASSPVASDTQYF	TGTGCCAGCAGTCCAGTAGCTAGCGATACGCAGTATTTT
14	.	TRBJ2-1	TRBV10-1	few	CASSLPSVDNEQFF	TGCGCCAGCAGCCTTCCTAGCGTCGACAATGAGCAGTTCTTC
15	TRBD1	TRBJ1-4	TRBV6-5	.	CASSSLQGVNEKLFF	TGTGCCAGCAGTTCCCTACAGGGGGTTAATGAAAAACTGTTTTTT
18	.	TRBJ2-7	TRBV5-1	.	CASSLAGTGSGSRYEQYF	TGCGCCAGCAGCTTGGCCGGGACAGGGAGCGGGAGTAGGTACGAGCAGTACTTC
14	.	TRBJ2-7	TRBV30	.	CAWSASRSGHEQYF	TGTGCCTGGAGCGCGTCGCGGAGCGGGCACGAGCAGTACTTC
14	.	TRBJ2-1	TRBV19	once	CASSLTLAHNEQFF	TGTGCCAGTAGTCTTACCCTAGCCCACAATGAGCAGTTCTTC
14	TRBD1	TRBJ1-5	TRBV6-5	.	CASRSTGSNQPQHF	TGTGCCAGCAGATCGACAGGGAGCAATCAGCCCCAGCATTTT
12	TRBD1	TRBJ1-1	TRBV30	.	CGGRWLGGRAFF	TGTGGGGGGAGGTGGCTAGGGGGCAGGGCTTTCTTT
14	.	TRBJ1-4	TRBV5-1	once	CASSRTGLYEKLFF	TGCGCCAGCAGCCGCACAGGGTTATATGAAAAACTGTTTTTT
15	.	TRBJ1-5	TRBV6-5	.	CASSYSGGQGQPQHF	TGTGCCAGCAGTTACTCGGGCGGCCAGGGACAGCCCCAGCATTTT
15	.	TRBJ2-7	TRBV6-5	.	CASSYGGLDHYEQYF	TGTGCCAGCAGTTACGGGGGGTTGGACCACTACGAGCAGTACTTC
15	TRBD1	TRBJ1-4	TRBV11-2	.	CASSLGTGFNEKLFF	TGTGCCAGCAGCTTAGGGACAGGGTTCAATGAAAAACTGTTTTTT
14	TRBD1	TRBJ2-1	TRBV2	.	CASTLLGQGDEQFF	TGTGCCAGCACCCTTCTGGGACAGGGGGATGAGCAGTTCTTC
16	TRBD1	TRBJ1-1	TRBV5-1	.	CASSPGQGAEGTEAFF	TGCGCCAGCAGCCCGGGACAGGGGGCTGAGGGTACTGAAGCTTTCTTT
14	TRBD1	TRBJ2-7	TRBV5-5	once	CASSQAYDRVEQYF	TGTGCCAGCAGCCAAGCGTATGACAGGGTCGAGCAGTACTTC
14	TRBD2	TRBJ2-5	TRBV7-2	.	CASSLASGLGTQYF	TGTGCCAGCAGCTTAGCAAGCGGACTAGGGACCCAGTACTTC
13	TRBD1	TRBJ1-2	TRBV7-9	.	CASSLNSGTGITF	TGTGCCAGCAGCCTTAATTCCGGGACAGGGATTACCTTC
14	TRBD2	TRBJ2-1	TRBV6-4	.	CASSGAGGGNEQFF	TGTGCCAGCAGTGGGGCGGGAGGAGGCAATGAGCAGTTCTTC
17	TRBD1	TRBJ2-6	TRBV28	.	CASSRQGARSGANVLTF	TGTGCCAGCAGTCGACAGGGGGCAAGGTCTGGGGCCAACGTCCTGACTTTC
15	TRBD1	TRBJ2-1	TRBV27	.	CASSFRAGGADEQFF	TGTGCCAGCAGTTTCCGGGCAGGGGGCGCTGATGAGCAGTTCTTC
13	.	TRBJ2-2	TRBV28	.	CASNLLATGELFF	TGTGCCAGCAACCTACTAGCAACCGGGGAGCTGTTTTTT
16	TRBD1	TRBJ1-5	TRBV19	once	CASRIMDRARNQPQHF	TGTGCCAGTAGGATAATGGACAGGGCGCGCAATCAGCCCCAGCATTTT
15	TRBD1	TRBJ2-1	TRBV6-1	.	CASKGQEGIMNEQFF	TGTGCCAGTAAAGGACAGGAAGGAATTATGAATGAGCAGTTCTTC
15	.	TRBJ2-1	TRBV11-2	.	CASSLNRATGGEQFF	TGTGCCAGCAGCTTAAATCGCGCGACAGGCGGTGAGCAGTTCTTC
16	TRBD1	TRBJ2-7	TRBV18	.	CASSPSGTGARGEQYF	TGTGCCAGCTCACCATCCGGGACAGGGGCCCGTGGCGAGCAGTACTTC
16	TRBD2	TRBJ2-7	TRBV28	few	CASNSPSAGEADEQYF	TGTGCCAGCAATTCCCCCTCGGCGGGAGAGGCGGACGAGCAGTACTTC
15	.	TRBJ2-7	TRBV4-1	few	CASRLADSSSYEQYF	TGCGCCAGCAGACTTGCGGACAGCAGCTCCTACGAGCAGTACTTC
17	TRBD1	TRBJ1-5	TRBV5-5	.	CASSTGTGLYSNQPQHF	TGTGCCAGCAGCACCGGGACAGGACTCTATAGCAATCAGCCCCAGCATTTT
15	TRBD1	TRBJ2-5	TRBV27	.	CASSFGTGAPETQYF	TGTGCCAGCAGTTTCGGGACAGGGGCTCCAGAGACCCAGTACTTC
15	TRBD1	TRBJ2-7	TRBV11-2	.	CASSQRWDREGEQYF	TGTGCCAGCAGCCAACGGTGGGACAGGGAGGGCGAGCAGTACTTC
12	.	TRBJ1-2	TRBV5-1	.	CASSPNSYGYTF	TGCGCCAGCAGCCCGAACAGCTATGGCTACACCTTC
14	TRBD1	TRBJ2-3	TRBV7-9	.	CASSLVDRGDTQYF	TGTGCCAGCAGCTTAGTCGACAGGGGCGATACGCAGTATTTT
16	TRBD2	TRBJ2-3	TRBV15	.	CATSRDRGLPTDTQYF	TGTGCCACCAGCAGAGATAGGGGACTACCCACAGATACGCAGTATTTT
17	.	TRBJ2-1	TRBV7-9	.	CASSLAPTGGTDNEQFF	TGTGCCAGCAGCTTAGCTCCTACGGGAGGGACAGACAATGAGCAGTTCTTC